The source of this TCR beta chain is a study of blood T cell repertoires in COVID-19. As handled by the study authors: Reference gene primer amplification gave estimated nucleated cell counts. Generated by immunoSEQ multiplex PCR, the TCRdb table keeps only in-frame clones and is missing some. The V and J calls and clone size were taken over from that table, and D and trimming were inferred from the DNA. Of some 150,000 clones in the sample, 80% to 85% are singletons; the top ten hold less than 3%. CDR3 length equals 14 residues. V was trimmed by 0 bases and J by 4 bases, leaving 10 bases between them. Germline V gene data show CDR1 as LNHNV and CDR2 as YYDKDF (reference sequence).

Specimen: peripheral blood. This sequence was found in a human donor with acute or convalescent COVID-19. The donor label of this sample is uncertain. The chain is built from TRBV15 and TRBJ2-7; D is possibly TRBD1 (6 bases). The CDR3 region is CATSRDSGEYEQYF. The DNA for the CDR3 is TGTGCCACCAGCAGAGATTCAGGGGAGTACGAGCAGTACTTC.